Each of the 3 T cell receptor beta chains below was sequenced from the same sample in a study of shared clonotypes between healthy human individuals. Only in-frame clones appear in the TCRdb table, and some are missing; sequencing was by immunoSEQ multiplex PCR. The sample includes around 2.1 million clones, about 93% seen only once; the top ten take around 1.7%. Cells designated naive CD8 were CD45RO-negative and were positively selected for CCR7, with terminally differentiated effector memory CD45RA+ cells excluded. The sample was naive CD8+ T cells from PBMCs. These receptor sequences come from a man aged 18 to 30 in good health. Some clones in this sample may be carry-over from other donors' samples.

The chain combines TRBV7-9 with TRBJ1-4; D gene ambiguous. CDR1 and CDR2 from the germline V gene are SEHNR and FQNEAQ (reference sequence). Trimming took 0 bases from V and 5 from J, leaving 13 bases between them. The CDR3 sequence is 16 residues long. The CDR3 protein is CASSLALAVRNEKLFF. The CDR3 DNA reads TGTGCCAGCAGCTTAGCTTTGGCAGTAAGAAATGAAAAACTGTTTTTT.

Note on this clone: Other DNA sequences in the sample encode the same CDR3. The chain couples TRBV7-9 to TRBJ2-2; D call uncertain. The CDR3 runs to 13 residues. Deletions cut 3 bases from V and 5 bases from J, with 7 bases between. Germline V gene data show CDR1 as SEHNR and CDR2 as FQNEAQ (reference sequence). CDR3 protein: CASSLAITGELFF. The CDR3 region has the DNA TGTGCCAGCAGCTTGGCCATTACCGGGGAGCTGTTTTTT.

V usage is TRBV27 and J usage is TRBJ2-7, with TRBD2 matching 8 bases. The CDR3 loop spans 14 amino acids. The V gene's germline CDR1 is MNHEY and CDR2 SMNVEV (reference sequence). V gave up 6 bases and J gave up 4 bases; unmatched junction bases: 8. As DNA, the CDR3 is TGTGCCAGCAGACCAGCGGGAGCGCTTTACGAGCAGTACTTC. Translation gives CASRPAGALYEQYF.